The 7 T cell receptor beta chains below come from one sample, sequenced in a study of early T cells in non-severe SARS-CoV-2 infection. TCRdb passed the 5' RACE reads through MiXCR, listing each CDR3 protein once. The sample has about 31,000 distinct CDR3 sequences, approximately 5.3% seen once; the top ten hold 5% to 6.5%. Specimen: whole blood. The receptors shown here come from an adult who was a healthcare worker with PCR-confirmed SARS-CoV-2 infection or an uninfected control (not recorded which).

This clonotype appeared many times. The chain recombines TRBV18 with TRBJ1-1; 8 bases line up with TRBD1. The ends lost 3 bases at V and 5 bases at J; junction bases unmatched: 8. The CDR3 covers 15 residues. Per the germline V gene, CDR1 is KGHSH and CDR2 is LQKENI. In nucleotides, the CDR3 is TGTGCCAGCTCACCTTACAGGGGGTTGGAGACTGAAGCTTTCTTT. Its protein product is CASSPYRGLETEAFF.

This clonotype was seen at least ten times. This chain links TRBV27 with TRBJ2-4, with D perhaps TRBD1 (6 bases). The V end was cut by 4 bases, the J end by 9 bases, with 16 bases between. This CDR3 comprises 14 residues. The germline V gene has CDR1 MNHEY and CDR2 SMNVEV (reference sequence). The CDR3 DNA is TGTGCCAGCAGTTCACGGCTAGGGGGTGGCATTCAGTACTTC. Protein: CASSSRLGGGIQYF.

This clonotype appeared many times. V and J are TRBV5-1 and TRBJ1-6, with 7 bases that match TRBD1. J lost 8 bases, V lost 4 bases, and 9 bases had no gene match. Germline V gene data show CDR1 as SGHRS and CDR2 as YFSETQ. This CDR3 region has 15 residues. This chain's CDR3 is CASSQGTTGYSPLHF. In nucleotides, the CDR3 is TGCGCCAGCAGCCAAGGTACGACAGGGTATTCACCCCTCCACTTT.

At least ten counts were recorded for this clonotype. The CDR3 is CASSQEVGSQETQYF. The DNA for the CDR3 is TGTGCCAGCAGCCAAGAGGTGGGCAGCCAAGAGACCCAGTACTTC. This chain joins TRBV3-1 and TRBJ2-5; no clear D. Per the germline V gene, CDR1 is LGHDT and CDR2 is YNNKEL (reference sequence). V lost 0 bases to trimming and J lost 1 base, with 9 bases between them. The CDR3 contains 15 residues.

The table lists this clonotype with many counts. J is TRBJ1-5 and V is TRBV2; 8 bases are a match to TRBD1. CDR1 and CDR2 (germline): SNHLY, FYNNEI. CDR3 size: 18 residues. Trimming took 4 bases from V and 1 from J; bases not matched to a gene: 12. Written as DNA, the CDR3 is TGTGCCAGCAGTGGGGGGGTAACCGGGACAGGCAGCAATCAGCCCCAGCATTTT. It specifies CASSGGVTGTGSNQPQHF.

This clonotype was recorded at least ten times. The CDR3 spells CASSFLGGAVTDTQYF. The CDR3 DNA reads TGTGCCAGCAGCTTCCTAGGAGGGGCAGTGACAGATACGCAGTATTTT. This chain links TRBV7-2 with TRBJ2-3; D is perhaps TRBD2 (6 bases). The length of the CDR3 is 16 residues. V gave up 3 bases and J gave up 3 bases, with 16 bases separating them. Germline V gene data show CDR1 as SGHTA and CDR2 as FQGNSA.

This clonotype occurred many times. This chain joins TRBV4-3 and TRBJ2-7; a weak D match, TRBD1 (6 bases). The CDR3 loop spans 16 amino acids. Trimming left V 1 base short and J 2 bases short, with 15 bases between. Germline assignment: CDR1 LGHNA and CDR2 YSLEER. For the CDR3, the DNA is TGCGCCAGCAGCCAAGGATTTTCGGGACACCCCTACGAGCAGTACTTC. It specifies CASSQGFSGHPYEQYF.